The 13 T cell receptor beta chains below all came from one sample that was sequenced in a study of spatial heterogeneity in lung cancer. MiXCR, run by TCRdb on the 5' RACE reads, gives a single entry per CDR3 protein. The data hold about 3,100 distinct CDR3 sequences, with around 20% observed a single time. Time point: blood at routine non-recurrence follow-up after resection. Sample: PBMCs, taken at follow-up. The receptor source for this set is a male donor with early-stage non-small cell lung cancer.

This clonotype was detected many times. The rearrangement joins TRBV30 to TRBJ2-6; D unresolved. V lost 0 bases and J lost 0, with 9 bases in between. CDR1 and CDR2 from the germline V gene are GTSNPN and SVGIG (reference sequence). The CDR3 is 16 amino acids. The CDR3 loop is CAWSVGRFSGANVLTF. As DNA, the CDR3 is TGTGCCTGGAGTGTTGGGCGTTTCTCTGGGGCCAACGTCCTGACTTTC.

Only a few counts were recorded for this clonotype. The V and J genes are TRBV7-6 and TRBJ2-7; 9 positions agree with TRBD1. The germline gives CDR1 SGHVS, CDR2 FNYEAQ. The CDR3 loop spans 14 amino acids. With 3 bases clipped from V and 5 bases from J, the junction kept 5 bases outside the gene matches. CDR3 amino acids: CASSFGTGTHEQYF. The CDR3 nucleotides read TGTGCCAGCAGCTTCGGGACAGGGACCCACGAGCAGTACTTC.

The genes are TRBV20-1 and TRBJ2-2; D possibly corresponds to TRBD1 (6 bases). This CDR3 spans 13 amino acids. Germline CDR1 DFQATT, CDR2 SNEGSKA (reference sequence). V lost 6 bases and J 4 bases, leaving 12 bases between the germline ends. CDR3 DNA sequence: TGCAGTGCACAGGGCAGGGTCACCGGGGAGCTGTTTTTT. This codes for CSAQGRVTGELFF.

This clonotype has ten or more counts. The chain uses TRBV20-1 and TRBJ2-1, with 8 positions matching TRBD2. Germline CDR1 and CDR2: DFQATT and SNEGSKA (reference sequence). With V trimmed by 6 bases and J by 7 bases, 20 bases remained unmatched. This CDR3 is built from 17 residues. CDR3 in amino acids: CSASVLRAGGPGNEQFF. CDR3 nucleotide sequence: TGCAGTGCGTCGGTGCTGCGTGCGGGGGGCCCGGGGAATGAGCAGTTCTTC.

The V gene is TRBV7-2, the J gene TRBJ1-1; the D gene is possibly TRBD1 (6 bases). The V gene lost 1 base and the J gene lost 1 base, with 10 bases spanning the gap. Per germline, CDR1 SGHTA and CDR2 FQGNSA. CDR3 length: 15 residues. CDR3 DNA sequence: TGTGCCAGCAGCTTAGTATCACAGGGGAACACTGAAGCTTTCTTT. Its protein product is CASSLVSQGNTEAFF.

This clonotype is labeled as medium-sized (0.01 to 0.1%). This sequence joins TRBV7-9 and TRBJ2-1, with 9 bases fitting TRBD2. The CDR3 runs 16 residues. Losses at the gene ends were 5 bases for V and 0 bases for J; bases not matched to a gene: 5. Germline V CDR1 and CDR2: SEHNR, FQNEAQ (reference sequence). This chain's CDR3 is CASSETSGRSYNEQFF. The CDR3 DNA sequence: TGTGCCAGCAGCGAGACTAGCGGTCGCTCCTACAATGAGCAGTTCTTC.

By share, this clonotype ranks as medium-sized. The CDR3 region has the DNA TGTGCCAGCAGTTTACGAGGCTACGAGCAGTACTTC. Protein: CASSLRGYEQYF. The chain is built from TRBV27 and TRBJ2-7; D unresolved. Per the germline V gene, CDR1 is MNHEY and CDR2 is SMNVEV (reference sequence). V lost 2 bases to trimming and J lost 3 bases, with 5 bases between them. There are 12 residues in the CDR3.

By its share, this clonotype is medium-sized. The CDR3 bases are TGTGCCACCAGCAGAGGACTAAACAATGAGCAGTTCTTC. Protein product: CATSRGLNNEQFF. The chain carries TRBV15 and TRBJ2-1, with D maybe TRBD2 (5 bases). The CDR3 is made up of 13 amino acids. Germline loops: CDR1 LNHNV, CDR2 YYDKDF (reference sequence). Trimming left V 1 base short and J 5 bases short, with 6 bases between.

This clonotype was seen repeatedly, ten times or more. The chain is built from TRBV7-8 and TRBJ2-5; D may be TRBD2 (7 bases). CDR1 SGHVS and CDR2 FQNEAQ come from the germline V gene. The CDR3 covers 15 residues. Trimming cost V 5 bases and J 4 bases, with 17 bases left between them. The CDR3 coding sequence is TGTGCCAGCAGCCAAGAGGGGGGGGCGTTAGAGACCCAGTACTTC. Translated: CASSQEGGALETQYF. Together with reference TRBV7-8 and TRBJ2-5, the CDR3 gives the full variable domain: GAGVSQSPRYKVAKRGQDVALRCDPISGHVSLFWYQQALGQGPEFLTYFQNEAQLDKSGLPSDRFFAERPEGSVSTLKIQRTQQEDSAVYLCASSQEGGALETQYFGPGTRLLVL.

This chain joins TRBV19 and TRBJ1-6; 9 bases are shared with TRBD1. Trimming cost V 3 bases and J 6 bases; bases outside gene matches: 6. Germline-derived CDR1 and CDR2 are LNHDA and SQIVND (reference sequence). This CDR3 region has 16 residues. The CDR3 here is CASSISGTGINSPLHF. The DNA of the CDR3 is TGTGCCAGTAGTATCTCCGGGACAGGGATTAATTCACCCCTCCACTTT.

This clonotype is labeled as medium-sized. The rearrangement joins TRBV19 to TRBJ2-6; D is undetermined. V was trimmed by 7 bases and J by 0 bases, leaving 10 bases between them. Germline CDR1 is LNHDA and CDR2 is SQIVND (reference sequence). The CDR3 loop spans 15 amino acids. The CDR3 nucleotides are TGTGCCAGTAAGCCGGACCCCTCTGGGGCCAACGTCCTGACTTTC. Translating gives CASKPDPSGANVLTF. Together with reference TRBV19 and TRBJ2-6, the CDR3 gives the full variable domain: DGGITQSPKYLFRKEGQNVTLSCEQNLNHDAMYWYRQDPGQGLRLIYYSQIVNDFQKGDIAEGYSVSREKKESFPLTVTSAQKNPTAFYLCASKPDPSGANVLTFGAGSRLTVL.

The chain is built from TRBV30 and TRBJ2-2, with a tentative D call TRBD2 (7 bases). Looked up from germline, CDR1 is GTSNPN and CDR2 is SVGIG (reference sequence). V lost 1 base and J 3 bases, leaving 12 bases between the germline ends. The CDR3 is made up of 15 amino acids. The CDR3 region has the DNA TGTGCCTGGAGTGGTATAGGGGGGGACACCGGGGAGCTGTTTTTT. Its protein product is CAWSGIGGDTGELFF.

The rearrangement links TRBV18 to TRBJ2-1; 16 bases fit TRBD2. The CDR3 runs 16 residues. With V trimmed by 3 bases and J by 6 bases, 2 bases remained unmatched. Per the germline V gene, CDR1 is KGHSH and CDR2 is LQKENI. The DNA for the CDR3 is TGTGCCAGCTCACCGGGACTAGCGGGGGGGGTCAATGAGCAGTTCTTC. Protein: CASSPGLAGGVNEQFF.